These T cell receptor beta chains were read from a single sample in a study of early T cells in non-severe SARS-CoV-2 infection. From the 5' RACE reads, TCRdb called clonotypes with MiXCR, one entry per CDR3 protein. In the table there are some 87,000 distinct CDR3 sequences, about 12% of which are singletons. The sample comprised whole blood. These receptors were obtained from an adult who was a healthcare worker with PCR-confirmed SARS-CoV-2 infection or an uninfected control (not recorded which). CDR3s include the opening cysteine and the closing phenylalanine or tryptophan. D genes are given only for firm matches. Clone size is given for some rows only: seen once, a few or many times, or a class if the clone is expanded.

d_call	v_call	j_call	clone_size	cdr3_nt	cdr3_aa
.	TRBV20-1	TRBJ1-6	many	TGCAGTGCTAGAGTTTCAGACTTTAATTCACCCCTCCACTTT	CSARVSDFNSPLHF
.	TRBV12-3/TRBV12-4	TRBJ2-5	few	TGTGCCAGCAGCCGCCACGGTACCGATTACCAAGAGACCCAGTACTTC	CASSRHGTDYQETQYF
TRBD2	TRBV28	TRBJ2-7	few	TGTGCCAGCAGTTCACCGCTTCTAGGCGGGGGGCAGCGCGAGCAGTACTTC	CASSSPLLGGGQREQYF
TRBD1	TRBV12-3/TRBV12-4	TRBJ1-6	many	TGTGCCAGCAGAGGGACAGGGGGTAACAGTTCACCCCTCCACTTT	CASRGTGGNSSPLHF
TRBD1	TRBV7-9	TRBJ1-4	many	TGTGCCAGCAGCATGGGACAGGTTAATGAAAAACTGTTTTTT	CASSMGQVNEKLFF
.	TRBV29-1	TRBJ1-1	few	TGCAGCGCAAGCGCCCAAAACAGAGAAGCTTTCTTT	CSASAQNREAFF
.	TRBV10-3	TRBJ2-1	.	TGTGCCATCAGTGAGTCGCGGGGGCGGTCCTACAATGAGCAGTTCTTC	CAISESRGRSYNEQFF
TRBD1	TRBV3-1	TRBJ1-1	many	TGTGCCAGCAGCCAAGTACAGGGGGCTTCCGGGGCTTTCTTT	CASSQVQGASGAFF
.	TRBV5-1	TRBJ2-1	few	TGCGCCAGCAGCTTGCGGAATGAGAGGGAGGCGATCTTC	CASSLRNEREAIF
.	TRBV29-1	TRBJ2-3	.	TGCAGCGTTGTAAACCGCCTTAGCACAGATACGCAGTATTTT	CSVVNRLSTDTQYF
.	TRBV27	TRBJ1-2	few	TGTGCCAGCGGGGGACGTTTTGGCTACACCTTC	CASGGRFGYTF
.	TRBV11-2	TRBJ2-7	many	TGTGCCAGCAGCTTAAAGGGCTACGAGCAGTACTTC	CASSLKGYEQYF
.	TRBV14	TRBJ1-2	many	TGTGCCAGCAGCCAAGATCTAGGGAAAGGCTACACCTTC	CASSQDLGKGYTF
TRBD2	TRBV7-9	TRBJ2-7	many	TGTGCCAGCAACCTAGCGGGGGGGCCTCCCGAGCAGTACTTC	CASNLAGGPPEQYF
TRBD1	TRBV6-2/TRBV6-3	TRBJ2-7	once	TGTGCCATCACAGGGGGCCGTCACTACGAGCAGTACTTC	CAITGGRHYEQYF
TRBD2	TRBV6-6	TRBJ2-5	.	TGTGCCAGCAATCTAGGGACTAGCGGGGGGACCGAGTACTTC	CASNLGTSGGTEYF
.	TRBV23-1	TRBJ2-7	many	TGCGCCAGCAGTCAAATCTCCAGGGTACCCTACGAGCAGTACTTC	CASSQISRVPYEQYF
.	TRBV30	TRBJ1-6	many	TGTGCCTGGAGGGCCCTGGGGTTTACCCTCCACTTT	CAWRALGFTLHF
TRBD2	TRBV20-1	TRBJ2-5	.	TGCAGTGCTAGAGGGGCTAGCGGGGGGGCCGGAGAGACCCAGTACTTC	CSARGASGGAGETQYF
TRBD1	TRBV19	TRBJ1-5	few	TGTGCCAGTAGTATGCTGACAGGGGTTAATCAGCCCCAGCATTTT	CASSMLTGVNQPQHF
.	TRBV6-5	TRBJ2-3	many	TGTGCCAGCAGGCCCGGGAGTGCAGATACGCAGTATTTT	CASRPGSADTQYF
.	TRBV12-3/TRBV12-4	TRBJ2-5	few	TGTGCCAGGAAGAACCCAGCGGAGACCCAGTACTTC	CARKNPAETQYF
TRBD2	TRBV29-1	TRBJ2-7	few	TGCAGCGTTGCCACTAGCGGGGGATCGATCTACGAGCAGTACTTC	CSVATSGGSIYEQYF
.	TRBV12-3/TRBV12-4	TRBJ1-5	.	TGTGCCAGCAGTTCGGTGGGGGGATCCAGCAATCAGCCCCAGCATTTT	CASSSVGGSSNQPQHF
.	TRBV20-1	TRBJ1-2	few	TGCAGTGCCAACCCCGAGGGCGATGGCTACACCTTC	CSANPEGDGYTF
.	TRBV2	TRBJ1-4	few	TGTGCCAGCGGTCGCCGGGGAGAAAAACTGTTTTTT	CASGRRGEKLFF
.	TRBV20-1	TRBJ2-7	.	TGCAGTGCCCCCGGCCCCCCCTACGAGCAGTACTTC	CSAPGPPYEQYF